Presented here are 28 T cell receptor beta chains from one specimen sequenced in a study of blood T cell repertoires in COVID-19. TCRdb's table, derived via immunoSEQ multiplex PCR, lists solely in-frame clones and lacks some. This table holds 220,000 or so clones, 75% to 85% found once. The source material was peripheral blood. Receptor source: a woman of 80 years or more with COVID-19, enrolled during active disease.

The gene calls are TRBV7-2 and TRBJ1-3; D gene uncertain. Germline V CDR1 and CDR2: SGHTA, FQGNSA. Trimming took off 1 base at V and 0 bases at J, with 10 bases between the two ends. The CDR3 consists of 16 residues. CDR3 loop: CASSLGPGSSGNTIYF. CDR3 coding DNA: TGTGCCAGCAGCTTAGGCCCGGGGAGCTCTGGAAACACCATATATTTT.

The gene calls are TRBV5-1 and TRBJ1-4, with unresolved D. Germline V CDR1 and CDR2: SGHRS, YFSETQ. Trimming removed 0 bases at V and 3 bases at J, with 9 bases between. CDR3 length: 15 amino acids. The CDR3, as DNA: TGCGCCAGCAGCTTGGTGCCGGGAGCTAATGAAAAACTGTTTTTT. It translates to CASSLVPGANEKLFF. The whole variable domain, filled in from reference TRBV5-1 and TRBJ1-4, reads KAGVTQTPRYLIKTRGQQVTLSCSPISGHRSVSWYQQTPGQGLQFLFEYFSETQRNKGNFPGRFSGRQFSNSRSEMNVSTLELGDSALYLCASSLVPGANEKLFFGSGTQLSVL.

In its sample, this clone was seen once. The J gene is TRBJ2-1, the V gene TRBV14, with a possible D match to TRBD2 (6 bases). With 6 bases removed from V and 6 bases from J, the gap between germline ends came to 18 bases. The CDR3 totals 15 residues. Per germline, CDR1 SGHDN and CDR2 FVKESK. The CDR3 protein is CASRLQGSSGNEQFF. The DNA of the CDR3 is TGTGCCAGCAGACTGCAGGGAAGTAGCGGCAATGAGCAGTTCTTC.

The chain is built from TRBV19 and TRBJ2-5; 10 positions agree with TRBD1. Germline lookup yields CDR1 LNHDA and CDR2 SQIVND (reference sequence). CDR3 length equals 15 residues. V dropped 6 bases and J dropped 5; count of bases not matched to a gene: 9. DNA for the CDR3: TGTGCCAGTAGGGCTGAAGGACAGGGGGTTGAGACCCAGTACTTC. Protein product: CASRAEGQGVETQYF.

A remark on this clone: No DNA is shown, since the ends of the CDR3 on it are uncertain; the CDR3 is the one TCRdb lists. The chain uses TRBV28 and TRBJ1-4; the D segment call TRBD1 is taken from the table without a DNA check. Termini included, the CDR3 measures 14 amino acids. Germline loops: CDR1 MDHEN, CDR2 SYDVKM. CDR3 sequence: CASSFLAGYEKLFF.

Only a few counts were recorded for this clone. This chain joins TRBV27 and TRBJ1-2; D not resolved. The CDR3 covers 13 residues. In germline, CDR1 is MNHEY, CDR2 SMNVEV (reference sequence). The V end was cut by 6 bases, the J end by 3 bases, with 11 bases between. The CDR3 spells CASSRTEDYGYTF. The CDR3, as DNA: TGTGCCAGCAGCCGGACGGAGGACTATGGCTACACCTTC.

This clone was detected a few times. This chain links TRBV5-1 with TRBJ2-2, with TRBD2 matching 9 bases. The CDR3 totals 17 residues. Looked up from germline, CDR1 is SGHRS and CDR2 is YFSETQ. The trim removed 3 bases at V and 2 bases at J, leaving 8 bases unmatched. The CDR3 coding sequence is TGCGCCAGCAGCTCAAATAGCGGGGGCTTCAACACCGGGGAGCTGTTTTTT. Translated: CASSSNSGGFNTGELFF.

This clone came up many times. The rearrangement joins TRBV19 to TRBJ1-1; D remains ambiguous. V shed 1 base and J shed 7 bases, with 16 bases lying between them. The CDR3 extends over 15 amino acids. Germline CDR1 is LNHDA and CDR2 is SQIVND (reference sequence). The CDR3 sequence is CASSIVDLRGREAFF. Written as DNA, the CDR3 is TGTGCCAGTAGTATAGTCGACCTCCGGGGTCGTGAAGCTTTCTTT.

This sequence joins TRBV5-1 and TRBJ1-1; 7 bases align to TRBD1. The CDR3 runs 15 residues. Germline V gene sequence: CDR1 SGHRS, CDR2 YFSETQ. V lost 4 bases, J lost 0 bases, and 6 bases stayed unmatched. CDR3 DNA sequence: TGCGCCAGCAGCGGCCCGGACAGGTTGAACACTGAAGCTTTCTTT. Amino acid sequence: CASSGPDRLNTEAFF. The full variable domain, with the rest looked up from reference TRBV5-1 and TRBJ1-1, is KAGVTQTPRYLIKTRGQQVTLSCSPISGHRSVSWYQQTPGQGLQFLFEYFSETQRNKGNFPGRFSGRQFSNSRSEMNVSTLELGDSALYLCASSGPDRLNTEAFFGQGTRLTVV.

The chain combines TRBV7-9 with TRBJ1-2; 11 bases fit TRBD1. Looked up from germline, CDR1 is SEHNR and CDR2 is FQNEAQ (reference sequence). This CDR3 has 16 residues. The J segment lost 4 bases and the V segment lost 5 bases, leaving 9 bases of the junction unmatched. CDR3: CASSDTDRGRVYGYTF. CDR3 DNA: TGTGCCAGCAGCGACACGGACAGGGGGCGGGTCTATGGCTACACCTTC.

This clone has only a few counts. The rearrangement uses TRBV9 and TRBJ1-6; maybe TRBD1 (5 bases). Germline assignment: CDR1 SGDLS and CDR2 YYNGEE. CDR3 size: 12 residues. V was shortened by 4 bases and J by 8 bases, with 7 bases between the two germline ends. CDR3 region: CASSPGYSPLHF. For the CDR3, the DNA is TGTGCCAGCAGCCCAGGGTATTCACCCCTCCACTTT.

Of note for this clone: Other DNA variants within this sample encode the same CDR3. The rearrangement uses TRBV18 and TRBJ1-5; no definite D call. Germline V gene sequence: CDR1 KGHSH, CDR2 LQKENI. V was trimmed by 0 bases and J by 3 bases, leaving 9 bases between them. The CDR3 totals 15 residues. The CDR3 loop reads CASSPPSRSNQPQHF. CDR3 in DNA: TGTGCCAGCTCACCACCGAGCAGGTCCAATCAGCCCCAGCATTTT.

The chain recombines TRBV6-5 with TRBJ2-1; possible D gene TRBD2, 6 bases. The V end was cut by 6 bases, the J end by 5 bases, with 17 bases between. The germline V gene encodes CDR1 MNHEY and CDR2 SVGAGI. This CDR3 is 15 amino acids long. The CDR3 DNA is TGTGCCAGCAGCCTCGGCGGGACTGGAAACAATGAGCAGTTCTTC. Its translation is CASSLGGTGNNEQFF.

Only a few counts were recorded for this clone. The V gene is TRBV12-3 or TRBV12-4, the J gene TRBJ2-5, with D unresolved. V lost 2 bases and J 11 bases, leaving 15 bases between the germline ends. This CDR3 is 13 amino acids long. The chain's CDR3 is CASSLPGLRPQYF. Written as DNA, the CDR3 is TGTGCCAGCAGTTTACCCGGGTTGAGGCCTCAGTACTTC.

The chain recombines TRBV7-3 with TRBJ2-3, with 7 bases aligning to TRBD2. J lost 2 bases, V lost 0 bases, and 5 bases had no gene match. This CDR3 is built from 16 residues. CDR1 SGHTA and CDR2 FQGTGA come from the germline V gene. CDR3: CASSLTGGRATDTQYF. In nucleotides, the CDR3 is TGTGCCAGCAGCTTAACAGGCGGGAGAGCCACAGATACGCAGTATTTT.

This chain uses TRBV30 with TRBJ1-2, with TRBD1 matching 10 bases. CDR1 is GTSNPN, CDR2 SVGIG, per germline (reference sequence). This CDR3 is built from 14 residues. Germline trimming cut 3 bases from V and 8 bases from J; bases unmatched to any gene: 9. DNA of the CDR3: TGTGCCTGGAGGCGGACAGGGGGGTCTCTAGGCTACACCTTC. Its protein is CAWRRTGGSLGYTF.

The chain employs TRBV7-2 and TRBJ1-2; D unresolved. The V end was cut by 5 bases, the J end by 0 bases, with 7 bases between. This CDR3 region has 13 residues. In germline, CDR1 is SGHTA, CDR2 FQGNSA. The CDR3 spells CASSQQSNYGYTF. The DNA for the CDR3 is TGTGCCAGCAGCCAACAGTCTAACTATGGCTACACCTTC.

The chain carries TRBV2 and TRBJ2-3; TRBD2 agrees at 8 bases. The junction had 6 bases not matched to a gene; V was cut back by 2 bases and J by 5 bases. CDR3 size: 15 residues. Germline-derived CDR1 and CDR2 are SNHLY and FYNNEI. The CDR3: CASSELGGGLDTQYF. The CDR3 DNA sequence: TGTGCCAGCAGTGAACTCGGGGGGGGACTAGATACGCAGTATTTT.

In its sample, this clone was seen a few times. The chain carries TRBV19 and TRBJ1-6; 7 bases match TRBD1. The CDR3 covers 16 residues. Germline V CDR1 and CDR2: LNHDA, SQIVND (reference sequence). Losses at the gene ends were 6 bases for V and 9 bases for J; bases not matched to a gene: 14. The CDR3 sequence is CASSLDSGTASSPLHF. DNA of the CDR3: TGTGCCAGTAGCCTGGACTCCGGGACAGCCAGTTCACCCCTCCACTTT.

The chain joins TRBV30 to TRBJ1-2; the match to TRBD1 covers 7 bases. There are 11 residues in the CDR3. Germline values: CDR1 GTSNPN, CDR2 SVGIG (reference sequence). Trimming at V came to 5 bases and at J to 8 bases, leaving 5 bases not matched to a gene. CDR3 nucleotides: TGTGCCTGGGGTAGGGGGCAAGGCTACACCTTC. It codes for CAWGRGQGYTF.

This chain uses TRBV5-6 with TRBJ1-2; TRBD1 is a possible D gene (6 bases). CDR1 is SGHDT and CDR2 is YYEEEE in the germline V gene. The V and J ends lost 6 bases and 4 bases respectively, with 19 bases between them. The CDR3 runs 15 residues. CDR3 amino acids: CASTHTGGPTYGYTF. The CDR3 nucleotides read TGTGCCAGCACCCATACGGGGGGGCCTACCTATGGCTACACCTTC. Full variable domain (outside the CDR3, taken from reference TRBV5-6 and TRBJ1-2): DAGVTQSPTHLIKTRGQQVTLRCSPKSGHDTVSWYQQALGQGPQFIFQYYEEEERQRGNFPDRFSGHQFPNYSSELNVNALLLGDSALYLCASTHTGGPTYGYTFGSGTRLTVV.

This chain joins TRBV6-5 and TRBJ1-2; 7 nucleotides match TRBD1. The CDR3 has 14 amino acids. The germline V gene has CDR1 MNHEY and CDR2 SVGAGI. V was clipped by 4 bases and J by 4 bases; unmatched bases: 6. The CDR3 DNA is TGTGCCAGCAGTTTTCCCCGGGACAGCTATGGCTACACCTTC. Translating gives CASSFPRDSYGYTF.

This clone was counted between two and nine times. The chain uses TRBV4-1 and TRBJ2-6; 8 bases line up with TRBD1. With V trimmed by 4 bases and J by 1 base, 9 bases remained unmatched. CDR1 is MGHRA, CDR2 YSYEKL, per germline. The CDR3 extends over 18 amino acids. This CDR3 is CASSPSRTGNSGANVLTF. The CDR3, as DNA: TGCGCCAGCAGCCCCTCCCGGACAGGGAATTCTGGGGCCAACGTCCTGACTTTC.

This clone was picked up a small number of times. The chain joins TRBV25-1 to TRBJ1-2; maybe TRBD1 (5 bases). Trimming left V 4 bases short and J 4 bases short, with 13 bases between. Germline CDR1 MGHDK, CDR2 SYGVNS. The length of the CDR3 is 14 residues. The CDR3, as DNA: TGTGCCAGCAGTGCTGGGGGGTCCGGCTATGGCTACACCTTC. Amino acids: CASSAGGSGYGYTF.

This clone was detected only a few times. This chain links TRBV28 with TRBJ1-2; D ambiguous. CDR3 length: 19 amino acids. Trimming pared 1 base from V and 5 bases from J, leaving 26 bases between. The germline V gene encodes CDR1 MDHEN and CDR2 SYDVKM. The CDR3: CASSLYSPRGTGSQYGYTF. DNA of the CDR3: TGTGCCAGCAGTTTATATTCGCCCCGGGGTACGGGAAGCCAATATGGCTACACCTTC.

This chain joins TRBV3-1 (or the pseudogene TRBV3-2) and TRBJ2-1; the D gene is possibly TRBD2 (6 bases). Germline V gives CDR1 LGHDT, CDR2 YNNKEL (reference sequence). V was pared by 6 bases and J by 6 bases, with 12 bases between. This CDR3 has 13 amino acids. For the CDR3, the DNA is TGTGCCAGCAGGCGGGGCTCTTCCAATGAGCAGTTCTTC. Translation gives CASRRGSSNEQFF.

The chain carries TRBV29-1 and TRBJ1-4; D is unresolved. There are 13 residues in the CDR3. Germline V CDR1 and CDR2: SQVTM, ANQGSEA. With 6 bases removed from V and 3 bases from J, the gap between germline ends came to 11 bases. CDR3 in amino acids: CSVVSAANEKLFF. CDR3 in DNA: TGCAGCGTAGTTTCAGCGGCTAATGAAAAACTGTTTTTT.

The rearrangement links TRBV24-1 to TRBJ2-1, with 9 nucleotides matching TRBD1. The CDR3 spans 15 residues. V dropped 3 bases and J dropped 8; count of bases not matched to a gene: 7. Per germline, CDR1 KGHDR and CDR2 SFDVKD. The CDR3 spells CATSDAGTGFDEQFF. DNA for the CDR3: TGTGCCACCAGTGATGCTGGGACAGGGTTCGATGAGCAGTTCTTC.